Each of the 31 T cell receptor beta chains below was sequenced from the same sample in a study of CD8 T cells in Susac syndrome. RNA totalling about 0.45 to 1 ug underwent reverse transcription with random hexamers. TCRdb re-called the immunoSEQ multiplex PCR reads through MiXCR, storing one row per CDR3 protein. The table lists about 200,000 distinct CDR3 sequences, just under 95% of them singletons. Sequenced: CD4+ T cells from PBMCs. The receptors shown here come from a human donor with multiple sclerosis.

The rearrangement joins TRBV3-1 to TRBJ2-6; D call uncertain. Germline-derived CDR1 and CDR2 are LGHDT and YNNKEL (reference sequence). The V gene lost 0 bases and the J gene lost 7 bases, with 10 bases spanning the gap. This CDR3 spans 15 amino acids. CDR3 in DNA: TGTGCCAGCAGCCAAGAGGCAGGCAGCGCCAACGTCCTGACTTTC. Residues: CASSQEAGSANVLTF.

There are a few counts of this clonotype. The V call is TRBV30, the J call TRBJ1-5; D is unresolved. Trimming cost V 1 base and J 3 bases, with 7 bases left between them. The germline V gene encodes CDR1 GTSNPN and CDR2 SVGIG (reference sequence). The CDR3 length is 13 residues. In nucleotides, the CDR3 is TGTGCCTGGAGTGGAGGTTCCAATCAGCCCCAGCATTTT. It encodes CAWSGGSNQPQHF. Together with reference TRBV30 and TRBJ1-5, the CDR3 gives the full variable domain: SQTIHQWPATLVQPVGSPLSLECTVEGTSNPNLYWYRQAAGRGLQLLFYSVGIGQISSEVPQNLSASRPQDRQFILSSKKLLLSDSGFYLCAWSGGSNQPQHFGDGTRLSIL.

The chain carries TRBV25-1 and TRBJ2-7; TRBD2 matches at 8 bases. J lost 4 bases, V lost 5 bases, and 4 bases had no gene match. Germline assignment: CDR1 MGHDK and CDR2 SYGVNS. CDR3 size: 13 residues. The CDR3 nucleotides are TGTGCCAGCAGTTTCGGGGGGGTTTACGAGCAGTACGTC. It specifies CASSFGGVYEQYV.

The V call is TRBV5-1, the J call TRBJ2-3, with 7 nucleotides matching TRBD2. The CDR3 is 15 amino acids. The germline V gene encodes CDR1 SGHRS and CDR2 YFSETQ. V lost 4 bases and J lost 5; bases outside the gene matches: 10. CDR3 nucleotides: TGCGCCAGCAGCCTCTCCGGGACTATGGGAGATACGCAGTATTTT. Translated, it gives CASSLSGTMGDTQYF.

This chain's CDR3 is CASSLENLEQYF. The CDR3 DNA reads as TGTGCCAGCAGCTTGGAGAATCTCGAGCAGTACTTC. This chain links TRBV7-9 with TRBJ2-7; no clear D gene. The V end was cut by 3 bases, the J end by 6 bases, with 9 bases between. The CDR3 is 12 residues long. Germline CDR1 reads SEHNR; CDR2 reads FQNEAQ (reference sequence).

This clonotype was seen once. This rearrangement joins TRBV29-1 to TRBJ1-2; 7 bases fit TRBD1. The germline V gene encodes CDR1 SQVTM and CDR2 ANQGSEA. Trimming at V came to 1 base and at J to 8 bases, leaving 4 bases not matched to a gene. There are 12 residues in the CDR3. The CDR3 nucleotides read TGCAGCGTTGAAGGAGGGGGCGCAGGCTACACCTTC. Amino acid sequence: CSVEGGGAGYTF.

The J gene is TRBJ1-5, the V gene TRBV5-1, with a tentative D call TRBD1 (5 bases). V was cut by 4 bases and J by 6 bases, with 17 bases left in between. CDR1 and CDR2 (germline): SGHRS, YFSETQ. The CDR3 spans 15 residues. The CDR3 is CASSLSTGGGQPQHF. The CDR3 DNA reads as TGCGCCAGCAGCCTTTCAACAGGTGGTGGTCAGCCCCAGCATTTT.

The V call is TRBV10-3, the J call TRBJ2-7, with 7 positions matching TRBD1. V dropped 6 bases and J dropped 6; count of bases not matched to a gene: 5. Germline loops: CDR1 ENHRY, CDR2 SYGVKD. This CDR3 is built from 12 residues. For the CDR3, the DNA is TGTGCCATCAGCCCGACAGGGACCGAGCAGTACGTC. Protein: CAISPTGTEQYV.

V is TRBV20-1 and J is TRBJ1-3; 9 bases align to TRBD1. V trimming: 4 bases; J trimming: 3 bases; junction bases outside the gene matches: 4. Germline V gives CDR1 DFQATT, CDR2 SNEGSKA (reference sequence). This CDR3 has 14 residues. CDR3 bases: TGCAGTGCTATACAGGGGGCTGGTGGAAACACCATATATTTT. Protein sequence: CSAIQGAGGNTIYF.

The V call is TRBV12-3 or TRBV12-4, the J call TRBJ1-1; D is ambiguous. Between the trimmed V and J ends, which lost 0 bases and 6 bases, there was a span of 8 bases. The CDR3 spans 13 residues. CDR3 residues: CASSLAPRAEAFF. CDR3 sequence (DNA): TGTGCCAGCAGTTTAGCACCGCGCGCTGAAGCTTTCTTT.

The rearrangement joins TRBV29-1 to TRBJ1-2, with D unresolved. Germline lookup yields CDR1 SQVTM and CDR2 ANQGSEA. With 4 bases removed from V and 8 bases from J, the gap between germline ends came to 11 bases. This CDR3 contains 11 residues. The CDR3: CSVADPFGYTF. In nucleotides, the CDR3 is TGCAGCGTTGCAGATCCGTTCGGCTACACCTTC.

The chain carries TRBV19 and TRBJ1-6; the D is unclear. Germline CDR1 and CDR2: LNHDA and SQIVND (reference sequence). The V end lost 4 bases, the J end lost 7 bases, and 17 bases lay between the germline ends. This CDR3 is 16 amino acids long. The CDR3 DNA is TGTGCCAGTAGTAGTATCGGCGGGATAACCAATTCACCCCTCCACTTT. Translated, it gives CASSSIGGITNSPLHF.

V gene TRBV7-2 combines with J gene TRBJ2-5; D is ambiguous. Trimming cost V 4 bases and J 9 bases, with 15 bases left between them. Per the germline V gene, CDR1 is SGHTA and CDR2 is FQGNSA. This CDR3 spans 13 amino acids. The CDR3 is CASSSGEVEAQYF. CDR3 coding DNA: TGTGCCAGCAGCTCGGGTGAAGTTGAAGCCCAGTACTTC.

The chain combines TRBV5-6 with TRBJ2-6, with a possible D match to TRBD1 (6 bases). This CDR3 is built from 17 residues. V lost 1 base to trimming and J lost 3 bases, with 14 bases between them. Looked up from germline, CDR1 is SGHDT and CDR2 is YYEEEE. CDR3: CASSLTGLPRGANVLTF. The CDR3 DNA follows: TGTGCCAGCAGCTTGACAGGGTTGCCTCGTGGGGCCAACGTCCTGACTTTC.

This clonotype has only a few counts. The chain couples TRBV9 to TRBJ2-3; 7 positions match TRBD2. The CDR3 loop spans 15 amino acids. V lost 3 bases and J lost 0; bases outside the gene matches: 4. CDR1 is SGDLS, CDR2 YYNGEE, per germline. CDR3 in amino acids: CASSAGLGSTDTQYF. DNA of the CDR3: TGTGCCAGCAGCGCCGGACTAGGGAGCACAGATACGCAGTATTTT.

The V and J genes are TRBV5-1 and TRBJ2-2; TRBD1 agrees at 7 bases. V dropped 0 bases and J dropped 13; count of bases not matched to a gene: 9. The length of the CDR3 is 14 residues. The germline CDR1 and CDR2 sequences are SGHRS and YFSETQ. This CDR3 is CASSLVAGGVLLFF. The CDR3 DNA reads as TGCGCCAGCAGCTTGGTGGCAGGGGGAGTATTGCTGTTTTTT.

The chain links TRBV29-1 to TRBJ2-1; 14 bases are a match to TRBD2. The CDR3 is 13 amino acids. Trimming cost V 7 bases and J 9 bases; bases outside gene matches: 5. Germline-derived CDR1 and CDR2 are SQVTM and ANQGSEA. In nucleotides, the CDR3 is TGCAGCGGTGGGACTAGCGGGGGTATTGAGCAGTTCTTC. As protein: CSGGTSGGIEQFF.

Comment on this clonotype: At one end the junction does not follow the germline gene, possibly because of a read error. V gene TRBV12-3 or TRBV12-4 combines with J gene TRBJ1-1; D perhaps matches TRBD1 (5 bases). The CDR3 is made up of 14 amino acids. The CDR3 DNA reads TGTGCCAGCACCCTAACGACAGAAAACATTGAAGCTTTCTTT. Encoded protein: CASTLTTENIEAFF.

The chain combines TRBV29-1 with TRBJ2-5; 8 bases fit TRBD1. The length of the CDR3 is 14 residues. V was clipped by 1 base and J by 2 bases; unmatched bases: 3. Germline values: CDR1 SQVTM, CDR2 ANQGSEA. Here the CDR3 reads CSVEARTGQETQYF. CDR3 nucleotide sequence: TGCAGCGTTGAAGCTAGGACAGGGCAAGAGACCCAGTACTTC.

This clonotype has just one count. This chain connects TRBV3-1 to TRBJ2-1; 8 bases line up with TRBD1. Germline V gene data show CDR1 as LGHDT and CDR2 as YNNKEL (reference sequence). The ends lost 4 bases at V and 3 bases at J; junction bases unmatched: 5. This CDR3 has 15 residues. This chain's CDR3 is CASSPRGTGYNEQFF. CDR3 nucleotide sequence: TGTGCCAGCAGCCCAAGAGGGACAGGCTACAATGAGCAGTTCTTC.

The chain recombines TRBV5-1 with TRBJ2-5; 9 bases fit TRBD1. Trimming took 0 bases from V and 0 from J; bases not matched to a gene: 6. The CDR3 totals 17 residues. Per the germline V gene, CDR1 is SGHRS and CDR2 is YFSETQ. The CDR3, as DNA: TGCGCCAGCAGCTTGGAAGGACAGGGGCTTCACCAAGAGACCCAGTACTTC. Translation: CASSLEGQGLHQETQYF.

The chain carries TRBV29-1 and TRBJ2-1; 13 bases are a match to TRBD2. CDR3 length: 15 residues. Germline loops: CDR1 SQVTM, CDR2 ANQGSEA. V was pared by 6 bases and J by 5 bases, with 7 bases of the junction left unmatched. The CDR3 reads CSVPRLAGGHNEQFF. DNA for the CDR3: TGCAGCGTGCCTCGACTAGCGGGGGGCCACAATGAGCAGTTCTTC.

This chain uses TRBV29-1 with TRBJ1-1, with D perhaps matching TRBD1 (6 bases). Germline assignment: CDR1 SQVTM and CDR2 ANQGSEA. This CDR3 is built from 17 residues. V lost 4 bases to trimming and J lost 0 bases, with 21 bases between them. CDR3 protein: CSVVRNMGHYMNTEAFF. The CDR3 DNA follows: TGCAGCGTTGTCCGTAATATGGGACATTACATGAACACTGAAGCTTTCTTT.

CDR3 in DNA: TGTGCCAGCAGTTCCCCGCCGAACTCCTACGAGCAGTACTTC. Its translation: CASSSPPNSYEQYF. This sequence joins TRBV27 and TRBJ2-7; no clear D gene. From germline, CDR1 is MNHEY and CDR2 SMNVEV (reference sequence). Trimming took off 4 bases at V and 0 bases at J, with 10 bases between the two ends. This CDR3 region has 14 residues.

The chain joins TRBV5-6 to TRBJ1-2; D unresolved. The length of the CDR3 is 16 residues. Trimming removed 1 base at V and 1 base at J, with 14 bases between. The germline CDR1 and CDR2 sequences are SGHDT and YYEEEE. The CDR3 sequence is CASSLRLHNNNYGYTF. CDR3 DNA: TGTGCCAGCAGCTTGAGATTACACAACAATAACTATGGCTACACCTTC.

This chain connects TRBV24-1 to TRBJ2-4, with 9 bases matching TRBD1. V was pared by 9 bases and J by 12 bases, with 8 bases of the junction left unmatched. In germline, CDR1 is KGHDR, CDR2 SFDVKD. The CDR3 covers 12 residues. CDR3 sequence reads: CATDLGQGYQYF. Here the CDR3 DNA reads TGTGCCACCGATCTGGGACAGGGTTATCAGTACTTC.

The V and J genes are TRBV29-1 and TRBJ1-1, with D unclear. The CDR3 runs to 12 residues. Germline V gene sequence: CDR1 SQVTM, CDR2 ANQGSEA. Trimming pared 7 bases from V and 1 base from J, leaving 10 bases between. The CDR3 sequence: CSEKTPNTEAFF. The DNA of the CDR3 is TGCAGCGAAAAAACCCCGAACACTGAAGCTTTCTTT.

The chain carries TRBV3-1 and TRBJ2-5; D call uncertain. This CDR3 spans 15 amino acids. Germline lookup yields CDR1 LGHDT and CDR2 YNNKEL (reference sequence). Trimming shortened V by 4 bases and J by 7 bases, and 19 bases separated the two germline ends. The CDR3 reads CASSPHSDRGGTQYF. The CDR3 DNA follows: TGTGCCAGCAGCCCTCACTCGGACCGAGGTGGGACCCAGTACTTC.

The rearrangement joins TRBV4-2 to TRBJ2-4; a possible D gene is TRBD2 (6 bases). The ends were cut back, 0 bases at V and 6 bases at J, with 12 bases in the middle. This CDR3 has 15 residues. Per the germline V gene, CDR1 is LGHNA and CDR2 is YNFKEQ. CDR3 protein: CASSQDGTEVNIQYF. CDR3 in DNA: TGTGCCAGCAGCCAAGATGGGACTGAAGTAAACATTCAGTACTTC.

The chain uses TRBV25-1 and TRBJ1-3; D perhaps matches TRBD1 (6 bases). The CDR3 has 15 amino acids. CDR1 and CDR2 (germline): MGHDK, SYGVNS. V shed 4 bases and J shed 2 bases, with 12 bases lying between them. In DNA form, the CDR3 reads TGTGCCAGCAGTGCCTCGGGGGGCACTGGAAACACCATATATTTT. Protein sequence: CASSASGGTGNTIYF.

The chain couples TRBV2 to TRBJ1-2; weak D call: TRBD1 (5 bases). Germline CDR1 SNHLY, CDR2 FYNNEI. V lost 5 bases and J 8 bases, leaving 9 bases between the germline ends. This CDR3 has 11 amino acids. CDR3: CASSKRGGYTF. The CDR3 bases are TGTGCCAGCAGTAAAAGGGGCGGCTACACCTTC.